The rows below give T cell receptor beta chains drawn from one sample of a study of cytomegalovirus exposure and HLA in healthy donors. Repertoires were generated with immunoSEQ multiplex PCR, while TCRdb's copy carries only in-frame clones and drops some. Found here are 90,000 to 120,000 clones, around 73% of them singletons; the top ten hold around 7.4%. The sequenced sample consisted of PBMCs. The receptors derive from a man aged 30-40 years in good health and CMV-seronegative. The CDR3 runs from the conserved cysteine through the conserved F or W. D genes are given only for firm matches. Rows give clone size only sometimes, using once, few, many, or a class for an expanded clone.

CDR3 DNA: TGTGCCAGCAGTATCGGACTAGCGGGAGCGTTAGAGCAGTACTTC
CDR3 protein: CASSIGLAGALEQYF
clone size: .
D gene: TRBD2
V gene: TRBV2
J gene: TRBJ2-7

CDR3 DNA: TGTGCCACCAGGGACAGTAACTCCTACGAGCAGTACTTC
CDR3 protein: CATRDSNSYEQYF
clone size: .
D gene: TRBD1
V gene: TRBV10-3
J gene: TRBJ2-7

CDR3 DNA: TGTGCCAGCAGCCCGGACAGGGAGATAGATTCACCCCTCCACTTT
CDR3 protein: CASSPDREIDSPLHF
clone size: .
D gene: TRBD1
V gene: TRBV27
J gene: TRBJ1-6

CDR3 DNA: TGCAGCGTTGTTGGGCCCTTATCAGGGGCGAGGACCGGGGAGCTGTTTTTT
CDR3 protein: CSVVGPLSGARTGELFF
clone size: .
D gene: .
V gene: TRBV29-1
J gene: TRBJ2-2

CDR3 DNA: TGTGCCAGCTCACCACCCCCATGGAGTAGCGGGGCCCAAGAGACCCAGTACTTC
CDR3 protein: CASSPPPWSSGAQETQYF
clone size: .
D gene: TRBD2
V gene: TRBV18
J gene: TRBJ2-5

CDR3 DNA: TGTGCCAGCAGAGCCGACAGGAACACTGAAGCTTTCTTT
CDR3 protein: CASRADRNTEAFF
clone size: .
D gene: .
V gene: TRBV6-5
J gene: TRBJ1-1

CDR3 DNA: TGTGCCAGCAGCACTACGACAGGGGTCAATGAGCAGTTCTTC
CDR3 protein: CASSTTTGVNEQFF
clone size: .
D gene: TRBD1
V gene: TRBV13
J gene: TRBJ2-1

CDR3 DNA: TGTGCCAGCAGTGAATTACAGGGATACAATGAGCAGTTCTTC
CDR3 protein: CASSELQGYNEQFF
clone size: .
D gene: .
V gene: TRBV6-1
J gene: TRBJ2-1

CDR3 DNA: TGTGCCAGCAGCCTAGCCCCAAGCACAGATACGCAGTATTTT
CDR3 protein: CASSLAPSTDTQYF
clone size: .
D gene: .
V gene: TRBV7-3
J gene: TRBJ2-3

CDR3 DNA: TGTGCCAGCAGCGCCGGGACAGGGGTAATTCACGAGCAGTACTTC
CDR3 protein: CASSAGTGVIHEQYF
clone size: .
D gene: TRBD1
V gene: TRBV9
J gene: TRBJ2-7

CDR3 DNA: TGTGCCAGTAGTAACCGACAGGGGATAATGAACACTGAAGCTTTCTTT
CDR3 protein: CASSNRQGIMNTEAFF
clone size: .
D gene: TRBD1
V gene: TRBV19
J gene: TRBJ1-1

CDR3 DNA: TGTGCCAGCAGCCCGACGGGGGTGGGAGGAGAGACCCAGTACTTC
CDR3 protein: CASSPTGVGGETQYF
clone size: .
D gene: .
V gene: TRBV7-6
J gene: TRBJ2-5

CDR3 DNA: TGTGCCAGCAGCTTGGGTGTGGACAGGGGGACCCTCTGTGGCTACACCTTC
CDR3 protein: CASSLGVDRGTLCGYTF
clone size: .
D gene: TRBD1
V gene: TRBV5-6
J gene: TRBJ1-2

CDR3 DNA: TGTGCCAGCAGCCCCCAGCCAGGGGGCTATTCACCCCTCCACTTT
CDR3 protein: CASSPQPGGYSPLHF
clone size: .
D gene: TRBD1
V gene: TRBV7-2
J gene: TRBJ1-6

CDR3 DNA: TGTGCCAGCAAGCTAGCGGGGGGCTACAATGAGCAGTTCTTC
CDR3 protein: CASKLAGGYNEQFF
clone size: .
D gene: TRBD2
V gene: TRBV28
J gene: TRBJ2-1

CDR3 DNA: TGTGCCAGCAGCTTAAGGGGTCAATACTGCGCCTTC
CDR3 protein: CASSLRGQYCAF
clone size: .
D gene: .
V gene: TRBV7-8
J gene: TRBJ1-2

CDR3 DNA: TGTGCCAGCAGCCAAGTTGGACAGCTCCATAATTCACCCCTCCACTTT
CDR3 protein: CASSQVGQLHNSPLHF
clone size: .
D gene: .
V gene: TRBV4-2
J gene: TRBJ1-6

CDR3 DNA: TGTGCCAGACAGGGTTCCACCGGGGAGCTGTTTTTT
CDR3 protein: CARQGSTGELFF
clone size: .
D gene: TRBD1
V gene: TRBV30
J gene: TRBJ2-2

CDR3 DNA: TGTGCCAGTAGTATTACCAGGGTTGGGGCCAACGTCCTGACTTTC
CDR3 protein: CASSITRVGANVLTF
clone size: .
D gene: .
V gene: TRBV19
J gene: TRBJ2-6

CDR3 DNA: TGTGCCAGCAGCCGGGAACGGGACAGGGGAGACAATGAGCAGTTCTTC
CDR3 protein: CASSRERDRGDNEQFF
clone size: few
D gene: TRBD1
V gene: TRBV11-1
J gene: TRBJ2-1

CDR3 DNA: TGTGCCAGCAGTCGTAGCAGGGGGCTCAATCAGCCCCAGCATTTT
CDR3 protein: CASSRSRGLNQPQHF
clone size: .
D gene: TRBD1
V gene: TRBV28
J gene: TRBJ1-5

CDR3 DNA: TGTGCCAGCGAGGAACTACAGGGATATACAGATACGCAGTATTTT
CDR3 protein: CASEELQGYTDTQYF
clone size: .
D gene: .
V gene: TRBV2
J gene: TRBJ2-3

CDR3 DNA: TGTGCCAGCAGCTTAGGAGGGGGAACCAAAAACATTCAGTACTTC
CDR3 protein: CASSLGGGTKNIQYF
clone size: .
D gene: .
V gene: TRBV7-8
J gene: TRBJ2-4

CDR3 DNA: TGTGCCAGCAGTTACTTTGTAGGGGGCGAGCAGTACTTC
CDR3 protein: CASSYFVGGEQYF
clone size: .
D gene: .
V gene: TRBV6-5
J gene: TRBJ2-7

CDR3 DNA: TGTGCCAGCAGTTCAGTGTCGCATTCCTACGAGCAGTACTTC
CDR3 protein: CASSSVSHSYEQYF
clone size: once
D gene: .
V gene: TRBV28
J gene: TRBJ2-7